What follows are 27 T cell receptor beta chains derived from one specimen sequenced in a study of cytomegalovirus exposure and HLA in healthy donors. 13 Jbeta primers and 60 Vbeta primers were used for the PCR. Data came from immunoSEQ multiplex PCR; TCRdb stores just in-frame clones and leaves some out. The sample consists of some 190,000 clones, around 76% of them appearing once. Sequenced material: PBMCs. The receptors shown here come from a woman aged 25 to 45 in good health and CMV-seropositive.

This clone has a handful of counts. The chain is built from TRBV27 and TRBJ2-7; TRBD1 aligns across 8 bases. Germline V gene lookup returns CDR1 MNHEY and CDR2 SMNVEV (reference sequence). V shed 5 bases, J shed 4 bases, and the junction held 4 bases outside the gene matches. CDR3 length: 13 residues. The CDR3 coding sequence is TGTGCCAGCAGTGTGCGGGACAGGTACGAGCAGTACTTC. Translation: CASSVRDRYEQYF.

This clone appeared a single time. The V gene is TRBV9, the J gene TRBJ2-5; possible D gene TRBD2, 5 bases. This CDR3 has 12 residues. Germline V gene data show CDR1 as SGDLS and CDR2 as YYNGEE. Trimming stripped 3 bases from V and 5 bases from J, with 8 bases between. The CDR3 sequence: CASSDTRETQYF. Written as DNA, the CDR3 is TGTGCCAGCAGCGACACTAGGGAGACCCAGTACTTC.

The chain has TRBV6-4 and TRBJ1-5; no clear D gene. V shed 2 bases and J shed 11 bases, with 10 bases lying between them. The length of the CDR3 is 12 residues. Germline values: CDR1 MRHNA, CDR2 SNTAGT. The CDR3 sequence: CASSDERESQHF. Written as DNA, the CDR3 is TGTGCCAGCAGTGACGAAAGGGAGTCCCAGCATTTT.

The genes are TRBV6-1 and TRBJ1-4, with no clear D. Germline V gene sequence: CDR1 MNHNS, CDR2 SASEGT. V lost 6 bases and J 8 bases, leaving 10 bases between the germline ends. This CDR3 has 12 amino acids. For the CDR3, the DNA is TGTGCCAGCAGCCGGTCGAACGAAAAACTGTTTTTT. Amino acids: CASSRSNEKLFF.

The chain uses TRBV19 and TRBJ2-1; possibly TRBD2 for D (6 bases). CDR1 and CDR2 (germline): LNHDA, SQIVND (reference sequence). The V end lost 1 base, the J end lost 6 bases, and 13 bases lay between the germline ends. The CDR3 has 15 residues. CDR3 residues: CASSIAGGRSNEQFF. The CDR3 DNA is TGTGCCAGTAGTATAGCTGGGGGGAGGAGCAATGAGCAGTTCTTC. Filled out from reference TRBV19 and TRBJ2-1, the complete variable domain reads DGGITQSPKYLFRKEGQNVTLSCEQNLNHDAMYWYRQDPGQGLRLIYYSQIVNDFQKGDIAEGYSVSREKKESFPLTVTSAQKNPTAFYLCASSIAGGRSNEQFFGPGTRLTVL.

The chain carries TRBV19 and TRBJ2-1; 8 nucleotides agree with TRBD1. The V gene's germline CDR1 is LNHDA and CDR2 SQIVND (reference sequence). This CDR3 comprises 18 residues. V lost 7 bases, J lost 7 bases, and 21 bases stayed unmatched. CDR3 loop: CASTGSGTGARWGNEQFF. The CDR3 coding sequence is TGTGCCAGTACCGGTTCCGGGACAGGTGCTCGATGGGGAAATGAGCAGTTCTTC.

This clone was observed once. This chain joins TRBV11-3 and TRBJ1-4, with D maybe TRBD1 (5 bases). CDR1 and CDR2 (germline): SGHNT, YENEEA. V was pared by 6 bases and J by 8 bases, with 16 bases between. The CDR3 is 14 amino acids. CDR3 in DNA: TGTGCCAGCAGTCGGCCGGGGGACCGAGAAAAACTGTTTTTT. Protein product: CASSRPGDREKLFF.

V is TRBV5-1 and J is TRBJ2-1; D unresolved. Trimming cost V 1 base and J 5 bases, with 4 bases left between them. Germline loops: CDR1 SGHRS, CDR2 YFSETQ. CDR3 length: 12 residues. Here the CDR3 reads CASSLFNNEQFF. In DNA, the CDR3 is TGCGCCAGCAGCTTGTTCAACAATGAGCAGTTCTTC. Based on the CDR3 plus reference TRBV5-1 and TRBJ2-1, the full variable domain is KAGVTQTPRYLIKTRGQQVTLSCSPISGHRSVSWYQQTPGQGLQFLFEYFSETQRNKGNFPGRFSGRQFSNSRSEMNVSTLELGDSALYLCASSLFNNEQFFGPGTRLTVL.

V is TRBV10-1 and J is TRBJ2-5, with 13 positions matching TRBD2. TRBJ2-7 matches the DNA end more closely, so the J call is doubtful. Germline loops: CDR1 WNHNN, CDR2 SYGVQD (reference sequence). The length of the CDR3 is 19 residues. For the CDR3, the DNA is TGCGCCAGCAGTGAGTGGGGGGGCTCAGGACTAGCGGGGGCCTACGAGCAGTACTTC. Translating gives CASSEWGGSGLAGAYEQYF.

The table lists this clone with a count of one. The chain carries TRBV2 and TRBJ1-2; 7 bases match TRBD1. The V gene's germline CDR1 is SNHLY and CDR2 FYNNEI. This CDR3 region has 13 residues. Trimming took 5 bases from V and 2 from J; bases not matched to a gene: 2. CDR3 in amino acids: CASSQGQNYGYTF. The CDR3 DNA is TGTGCCAGCAGTCAGGGACAGAACTATGGCTACACCTTC.

The chain uses TRBV7-9 and TRBJ2-1, with 10 bases identical to TRBD2. This CDR3 has 14 residues. V lost 5 bases and J lost 7; bases outside the gene matches: 5. Germline CDR1 is SEHNR and CDR2 is FQNEAQ (reference sequence). The CDR3 DNA is TGTGCCAGCAGCCCGGGACTAGCGAGGAATGAGCAGTTCTTC. It specifies CASSPGLARNEQFF. The full variable domain, completed using reference TRBV7-9 and TRBJ2-1, is DTGVSQNPRHKITKRGQNVTFRCDPISEHNRLYWYRQTLGQGPEFLTYFQNEAQLEKSRLLSDRFSAERPKGSFSTLEIQRTEQGDSAMYLCASSPGLARNEQFFGPGTRLTVL.

In DNA, the CDR3 is TGTGCCAGCAGAGAGACAGGGGGTGGTCGAGGCTACACCTTC. Encoded protein: CASRETGGGRGYTF. The chain combines TRBV6-4 with TRBJ1-2; TRBD1 matches at 9 bases. CDR1 is MRHNA and CDR2 is SNTAGT in the germline V gene. This CDR3 contains 14 residues. V lost 6 bases to trimming and J lost 8 bases; unmatched junction nucleotides: 10.

J is TRBJ2-5 and V is TRBV18, with D hard to call. The V gene lost 3 bases and the J gene lost 0 bases, with 8 bases spanning the gap. The CDR3 totals 14 residues. CDR1 is KGHSH and CDR2 is LQKENI in the germline V gene. The DNA for the CDR3 is TGTGCCAGCTCACCCGGTTCGTACCAAGAGACCCAGTACTTC. It codes for CASSPGSYQETQYF.

This clone was found a few times. The chain carries TRBV7-2 and TRBJ2-1; 9 bases fit TRBD2. Germline V lookup: CDR1 SGHTA, CDR2 FQGNSA. V trimming: 6 bases; J trimming: 9 bases; junction bases outside the gene matches: 12. This CDR3 is 15 amino acids long. Written as DNA, the CDR3 is TGTGCCAGCAGTGTCGCGGGGGGGAGGCTCATTGAGCAGTTCTTC. Amino acid sequence: CASSVAGGRLIEQFF.

The V gene is TRBV5-6, the J gene TRBJ1-4; the D is unclear. This CDR3 comprises 14 residues. Germline V gene lookup returns CDR1 SGHDT and CDR2 YYEEEE. Trimming removed 1 base at V and 3 bases at J, with 7 bases between. As DNA, the CDR3 is TGTGCCAGCAGCTTGAACACAGCTAATGAAAAACTGTTTTTT. Encoded protein: CASSLNTANEKLFF.

V gene TRBV11-2 combines with J gene TRBJ2-5, with D unclear. Per germline, CDR1 SGHAT and CDR2 FQNNGV. V was clipped by 4 bases and J by 5 bases, with 8 bases between them. This CDR3 has 12 residues. The chain's CDR3 is CASSSVLETQYF. DNA for the CDR3: TGTGCCAGCAGCTCCGTTCTGGAGACCCAGTACTTC.

The CDR3 sequence: CAWSVGRAGGNSPLHF. CDR3 bases: TGTGCCTGGAGTGTGGGTCGGGCAGGGGGAAATTCACCCCTCCACTTT. The chain combines TRBV30 with TRBJ1-6; 7 positions match TRBD1. Germline V lookup: CDR1 GTSNPN, CDR2 SVGIG (reference sequence). The CDR3 loop spans 16 amino acids. V gave up 0 bases and J gave up 7 bases; unmatched junction bases: 9.

This clone occurred once. The J gene is TRBJ2-1, the V gene TRBV13, with D possibly matching TRBD2 (5 bases). Germline loops: CDR1 PRHDT, CDR2 FYEKMQ (reference sequence). The length of the CDR3 is 13 residues. Trimming shortened V by 5 bases and J by 6 bases, and 11 bases separated the two germline ends. CDR3 sequence reads: CASSPRTSNEQFF. CDR3 coding DNA: TGTGCCAGCAGCCCGCGCACTAGCAATGAGCAGTTCTTC.

This rearrangement joins TRBV7-6 to TRBJ2-5, with D hard to call. The germline V gene encodes CDR1 SGHVS and CDR2 FNYEAQ. Trimming shortened V by 5 bases and J by 3 bases, and 10 bases separated the two germline ends. The CDR3 length is 13 residues. CDR3 in DNA: TGTGCCAGCAGCCCCCTAGTAAAAGAGACCCAGTACTTC. Translating gives CASSPLVKETQYF.

This clone was counted a single time. The chain links TRBV28 to TRBJ2-5; 10 nucleotides match TRBD2. This CDR3 region has 17 residues. Germline values: CDR1 MDHEN, CDR2 SYDVKM. With V trimmed by 0 bases and J by 5 bases, 9 bases remained unmatched. CDR3 residues: CASSLWTKRGGRETQYF. CDR3 nucleotide sequence: TGTGCCAGCAGTTTATGGACAAAGCGGGGGGGCCGGGAGACCCAGTACTTC.

This clone was seen only once. The chain is built from TRBV18 and TRBJ2-5; D unclear. The CDR3 contains 13 residues. Trimming stripped 3 bases from V and 0 bases from J, with 5 bases between. Looked up from germline, CDR1 is KGHSH and CDR2 is LQKENI. The CDR3 loop reads CASSPGYQETQYF. DNA for the CDR3: TGTGCCAGCTCACCCGGGTACCAAGAGACCCAGTACTTC. Combining the CDR3 with reference TRBV18 and TRBJ2-5 gives the whole variable domain NAGVMQNPRHLVRRRGQEARLRCSPMKGHSHVYWYRQLPEEGLKFMVYLQKENIIDESGMPKERFSAEFPKEGPSILRIQQVVRGDSAAYFCASSPGYQETQYFGPGTRLLVL.

The V call is TRBV5-1, the J call TRBJ2-7, with 7 bases matching TRBD1. This CDR3 spans 13 amino acids. Germline V gene lookup returns CDR1 SGHRS and CDR2 YFSETQ. J was trimmed by 7 bases and V by 4 bases; bases with no gene match: 8. The CDR3 DNA reads as TGCGCCAGCAGCCTAGGGACAGAAGGAGAGCAGTACTTC. This encodes CASSLGTEGEQYF. The entire variable domain, with the rest obtained from reference TRBV5-1 and TRBJ2-7, is as follows: KAGVTQTPRYLIKTRGQQVTLSCSPISGHRSVSWYQQTPGQGLQFLFEYFSETQRNKGNFPGRFSGRQFSNSRSEMNVSTLELGDSALYLCASSLGTEGEQYFGPGTRLTVT.

This chain joins TRBV19 and TRBJ1-4, with 7 bases matching TRBD1. V lost 5 bases and J lost 7; bases outside the gene matches: 4. Germline loops: CDR1 LNHDA, CDR2 SQIVND (reference sequence). The CDR3 loop spans 13 amino acids. CDR3 coding DNA: TGTGCCAGTAGTCCTCGACAGGGTGAAAAACTGTTTTTT. Protein product: CASSPRQGEKLFF. The full variable domain, in which reference TRBV19 and TRBJ1-4 provide the parts outside the CDR3, is DGGITQSPKYLFRKEGQNVTLSCEQNLNHDAMYWYRQDPGQGLRLIYYSQIVNDFQKGDIAEGYSVSREKKESFPLTVTSAQKNPTAFYLCASSPRQGEKLFFGSGTQLSVL.

Only a few counts were recorded for this clone. The chain couples TRBV6-1 to TRBJ2-5; D gene ambiguous. Germline V gene sequence: CDR1 MNHNS, CDR2 SASEGT. V was clipped by 6 bases and J by 4 bases, with 6 bases between them. CDR3 length: 11 amino acids. The CDR3 DNA is TGTGCCAGCAGGACAAGAGAGACCCAGTACTTC. Its translation: CASRTRETQYF.

The DNA for the CDR3 is TGTGCCATCAGTGTGCGGGGGGGTAGAGAGACCCAGTACTTC. The encoded protein is CAISVRGGRETQYF. The V gene is TRBV10-3, the J gene TRBJ2-5, with 9 bases that match TRBD2. There are 14 residues in the CDR3. Trimming cost V 4 bases and J 4 bases; bases outside gene matches: 4. The germline CDR1 and CDR2 sequences are ENHRY and SYGVKD.

V and J are TRBV7-2 and TRBJ1-3; the match to TRBD1 covers 7 bases. V was pared by 4 bases and J by 4 bases, with 7 bases of the junction left unmatched. Germline-derived CDR1 and CDR2 are SGHTA and FQGNSA. The CDR3 covers 15 residues. CDR3 DNA sequence: TGTGCCAGCAGCTGGGACAGCCGACAGGGAAACACCATATATTTT. It translates to CASSWDSRQGNTIYF.

As DNA, the CDR3 is TGTGCCAGCTCACCAGGTGGGGCACCCTACGAGCAGTACTTC. The encoded protein is CASSPGGAPYEQYF. The J gene is TRBJ2-7, the V gene TRBV18, with a tentative D call TRBD1 (5 bases). CDR1 is KGHSH, CDR2 LQKENI, per germline. With 2 bases removed from V and 2 bases from J, the gap between germline ends came to 10 bases. CDR3 size: 14 residues.